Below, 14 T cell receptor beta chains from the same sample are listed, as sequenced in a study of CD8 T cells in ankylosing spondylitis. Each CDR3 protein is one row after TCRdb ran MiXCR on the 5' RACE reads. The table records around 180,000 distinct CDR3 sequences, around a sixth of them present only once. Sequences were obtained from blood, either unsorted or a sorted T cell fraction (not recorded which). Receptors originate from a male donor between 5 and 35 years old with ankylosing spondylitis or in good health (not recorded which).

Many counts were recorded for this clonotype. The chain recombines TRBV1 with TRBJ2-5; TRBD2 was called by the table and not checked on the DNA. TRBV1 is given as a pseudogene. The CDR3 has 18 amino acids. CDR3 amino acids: CTSSQQTVTSGWGETQYF. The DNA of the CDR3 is TGCACCAGCAGCCAACAAACAGTTACTAGTGGCTGGGGCGAGACCCAGTACTTC.

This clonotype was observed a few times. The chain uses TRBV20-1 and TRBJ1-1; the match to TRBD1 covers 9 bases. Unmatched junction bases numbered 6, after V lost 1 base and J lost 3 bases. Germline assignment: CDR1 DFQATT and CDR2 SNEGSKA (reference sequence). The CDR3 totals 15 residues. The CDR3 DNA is TGCAGTGCTAGAGGGAAGTGGGACAGGGACACTGAAGCTTTCTTT. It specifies CSARGKWDRDTEAFF.

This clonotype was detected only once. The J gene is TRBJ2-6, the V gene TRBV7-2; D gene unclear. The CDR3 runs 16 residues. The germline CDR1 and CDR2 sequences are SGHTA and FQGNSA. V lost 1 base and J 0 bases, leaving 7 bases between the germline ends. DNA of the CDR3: TGTGCCAGCAGCTTAGGTTGGGACTCTGGGGCCAACGTCCTGACTTTC. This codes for CASSLGWDSGANVLTF.

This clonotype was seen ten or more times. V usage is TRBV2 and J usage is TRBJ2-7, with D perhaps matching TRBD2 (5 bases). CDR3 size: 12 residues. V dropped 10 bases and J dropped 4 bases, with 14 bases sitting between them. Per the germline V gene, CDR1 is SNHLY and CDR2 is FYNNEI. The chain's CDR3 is CATSAGGYEQYV. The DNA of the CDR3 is TGTGCCACCTCCGCCGGCGGGTACGAGCAGTACGTC.

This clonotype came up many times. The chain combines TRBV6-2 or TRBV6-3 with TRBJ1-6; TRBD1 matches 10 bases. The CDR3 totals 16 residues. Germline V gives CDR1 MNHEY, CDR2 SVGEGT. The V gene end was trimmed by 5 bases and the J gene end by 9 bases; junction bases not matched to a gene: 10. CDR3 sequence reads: CASSPYPGQGFSPLHF. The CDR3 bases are TGTGCCAGCAGTCCATACCCGGGACAGGGGTTTTCACCCCTCCACTTT.

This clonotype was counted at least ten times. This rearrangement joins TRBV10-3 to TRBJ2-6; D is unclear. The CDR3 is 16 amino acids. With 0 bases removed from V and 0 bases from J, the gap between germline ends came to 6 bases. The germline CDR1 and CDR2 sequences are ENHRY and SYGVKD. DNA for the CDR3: TGTGCCATCAGTGAGTCGAGTATCTCTGGGGCCAACGTCCTGACTTTC. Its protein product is CAISESSISGANVLTF.

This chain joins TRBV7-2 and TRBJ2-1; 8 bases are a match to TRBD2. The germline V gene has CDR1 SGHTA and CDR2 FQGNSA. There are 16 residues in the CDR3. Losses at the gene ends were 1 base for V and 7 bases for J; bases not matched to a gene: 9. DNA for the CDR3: TGTGCCAGCAGCTTAGGGGGGACTAGGAGTAGGAATGAGCAGTTCTTC. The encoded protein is CASSLGGTRSRNEQFF.

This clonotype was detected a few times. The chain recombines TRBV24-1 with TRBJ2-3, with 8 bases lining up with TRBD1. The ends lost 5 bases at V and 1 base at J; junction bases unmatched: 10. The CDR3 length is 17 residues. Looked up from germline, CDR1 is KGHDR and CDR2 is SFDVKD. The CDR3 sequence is CATSVQDREFGTDTQYF. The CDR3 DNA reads TGTGCCACCAGTGTTCAGGACAGGGAGTTTGGCACAGATACGCAGTATTTT.

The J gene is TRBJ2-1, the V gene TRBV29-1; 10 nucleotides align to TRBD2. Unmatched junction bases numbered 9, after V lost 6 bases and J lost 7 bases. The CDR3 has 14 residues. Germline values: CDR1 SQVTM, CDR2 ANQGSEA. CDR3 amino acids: CSVDTSGIKNEQFF. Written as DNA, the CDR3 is TGCAGCGTGGATACTAGCGGGATTAAAAATGAGCAGTTCTTC.

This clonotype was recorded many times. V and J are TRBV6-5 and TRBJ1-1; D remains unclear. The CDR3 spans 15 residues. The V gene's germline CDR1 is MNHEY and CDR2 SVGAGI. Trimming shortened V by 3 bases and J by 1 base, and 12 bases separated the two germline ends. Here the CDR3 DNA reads TGTGCCAGCAGTTATTCGGCCGACTGGAACACTGAAGCTTTCTTT. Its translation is CASSYSADWNTEAFF.

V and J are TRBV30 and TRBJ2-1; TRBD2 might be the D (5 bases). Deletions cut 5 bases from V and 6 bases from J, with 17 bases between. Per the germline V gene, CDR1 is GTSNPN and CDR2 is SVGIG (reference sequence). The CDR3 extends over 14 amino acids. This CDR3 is CAWLKDSPGNEQFF. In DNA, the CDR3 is TGTGCCTGGCTTAAGGACTCCCCGGGCAATGAGCAGTTCTTC.

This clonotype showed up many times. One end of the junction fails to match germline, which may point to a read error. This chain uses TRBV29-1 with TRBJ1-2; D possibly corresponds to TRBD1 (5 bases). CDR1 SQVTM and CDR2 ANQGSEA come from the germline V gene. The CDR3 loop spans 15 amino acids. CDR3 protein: CSVEDPSRAGYAYTF. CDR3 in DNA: TGCAGCGTTGAAGATCCGTCCAGGGCGGGATATGCCTACACCTTC.

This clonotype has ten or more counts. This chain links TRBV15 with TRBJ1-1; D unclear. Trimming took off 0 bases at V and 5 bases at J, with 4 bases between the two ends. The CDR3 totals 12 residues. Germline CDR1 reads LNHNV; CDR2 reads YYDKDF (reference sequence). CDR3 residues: CATSRDWTEAFF. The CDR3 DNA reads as TGTGCCACCAGCAGAGATTGGACTGAAGCTTTCTTT.

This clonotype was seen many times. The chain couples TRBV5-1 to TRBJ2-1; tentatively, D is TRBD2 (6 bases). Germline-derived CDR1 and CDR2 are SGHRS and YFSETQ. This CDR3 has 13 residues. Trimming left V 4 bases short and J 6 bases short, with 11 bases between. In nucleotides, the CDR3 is TGCGCCAGCAGCCAGGGACTCCTCAATGAGCAGTTCTTC. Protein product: CASSQGLLNEQFF.